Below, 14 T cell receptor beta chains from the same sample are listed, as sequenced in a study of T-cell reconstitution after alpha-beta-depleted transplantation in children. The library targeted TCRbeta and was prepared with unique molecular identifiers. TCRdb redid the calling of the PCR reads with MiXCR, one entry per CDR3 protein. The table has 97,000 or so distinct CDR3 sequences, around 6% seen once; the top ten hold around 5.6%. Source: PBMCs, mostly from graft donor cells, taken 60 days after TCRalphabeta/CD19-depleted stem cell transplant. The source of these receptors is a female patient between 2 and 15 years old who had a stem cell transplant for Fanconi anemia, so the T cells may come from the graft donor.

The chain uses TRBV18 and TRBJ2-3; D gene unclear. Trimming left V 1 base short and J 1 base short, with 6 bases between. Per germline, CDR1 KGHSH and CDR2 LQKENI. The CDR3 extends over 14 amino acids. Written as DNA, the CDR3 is TGTGCCAGCTCACCACGTGCAGGCACAGATACGCAGTATTTT. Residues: CASSPRAGTDTQYF.

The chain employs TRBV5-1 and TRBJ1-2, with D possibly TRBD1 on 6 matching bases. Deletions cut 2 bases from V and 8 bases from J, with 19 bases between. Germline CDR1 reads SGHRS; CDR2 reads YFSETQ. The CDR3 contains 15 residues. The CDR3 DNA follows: TGCGCCAGCAGCTTTGGACAGTCAGGTCCCGGGGGCTACACCTTC. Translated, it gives CASSFGQSGPGGYTF.

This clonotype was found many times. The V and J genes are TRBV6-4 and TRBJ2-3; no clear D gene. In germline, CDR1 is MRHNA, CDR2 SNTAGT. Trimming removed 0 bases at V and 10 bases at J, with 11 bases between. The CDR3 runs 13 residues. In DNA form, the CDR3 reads TGTGCCAGCAGTGACTCGACGGCTGCTGCGCAGTATTTT. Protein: CASSDSTAAAQYF.

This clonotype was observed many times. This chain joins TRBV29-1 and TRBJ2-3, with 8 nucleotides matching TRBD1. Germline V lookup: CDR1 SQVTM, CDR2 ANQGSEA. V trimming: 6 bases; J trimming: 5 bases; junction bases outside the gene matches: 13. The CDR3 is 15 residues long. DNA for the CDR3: TGCAGCGTAGGAATCCGGACAGGGTTGATAGATACGCAGTATTTT. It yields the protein CSVGIRTGLIDTQYF.

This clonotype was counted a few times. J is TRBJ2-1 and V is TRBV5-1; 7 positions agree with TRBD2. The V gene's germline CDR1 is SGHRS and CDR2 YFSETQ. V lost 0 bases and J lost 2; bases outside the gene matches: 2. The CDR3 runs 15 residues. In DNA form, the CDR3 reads TGCGCCAGCAGCTTGGCGGGACTAACCTACAATGAGCAGTTCTTC. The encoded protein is CASSLAGLTYNEQFF.

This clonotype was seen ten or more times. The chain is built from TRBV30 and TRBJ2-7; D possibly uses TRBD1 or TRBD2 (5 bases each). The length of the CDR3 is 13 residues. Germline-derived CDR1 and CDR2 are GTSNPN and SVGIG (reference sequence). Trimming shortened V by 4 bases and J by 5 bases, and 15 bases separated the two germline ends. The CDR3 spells CAWMRKGSHEQYF. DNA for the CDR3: TGTGCCTGGATGAGGAAGGGGAGCCACGAGCAGTACTTC. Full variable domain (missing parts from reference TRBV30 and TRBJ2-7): SQTIHQWPATLVQPVGSPLSLECTVEGTSNPNLYWYRQAAGRGLQLLFYSVGIGQISSEVPQNLSASRPQDRQFILSSKKLLLSDSGFYLCAWMRKGSHEQYFGPGTRLTVT.

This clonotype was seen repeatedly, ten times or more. The CDR3 here is CSARPGLAGASPTDTQYF. In DNA form, the CDR3 reads TGCAGTGCAAGACCGGGACTAGCGGGGGCCTCCCCCACAGATACGCAGTATTTT. This chain links TRBV20-1 with TRBJ2-3; 14 bases fit TRBD2. The CDR3 is made up of 18 amino acids. The V segment lost 6 bases and the J segment 2 bases; nucleotides outside the gene matches: 13. CDR1 is DFQATT and CDR2 is SNEGSKA in the germline V gene (reference sequence).

The CDR3 is CAWSVTLVDSGANVLTF. The CDR3 bases are TGTGCCTGGAGTGTAACTTTAGTCGACTCTGGGGCCAACGTCCTGACTTTC. The chain has TRBV30 and TRBJ2-6; D remains unclear. This CDR3 spans 17 amino acids. In germline, CDR1 is GTSNPN, CDR2 SVGIG (reference sequence). Trimming removed 0 bases from V and 0 bases from J, with 12 bases in between.

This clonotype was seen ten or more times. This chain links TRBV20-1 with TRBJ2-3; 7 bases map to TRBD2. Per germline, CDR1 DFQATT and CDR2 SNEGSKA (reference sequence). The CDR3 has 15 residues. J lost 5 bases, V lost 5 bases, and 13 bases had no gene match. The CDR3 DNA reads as TGCAGTGCTCCTCGGTTGGGCGGGAGTATAGATACGCAGTATTTT. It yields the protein CSAPRLGGSIDTQYF.

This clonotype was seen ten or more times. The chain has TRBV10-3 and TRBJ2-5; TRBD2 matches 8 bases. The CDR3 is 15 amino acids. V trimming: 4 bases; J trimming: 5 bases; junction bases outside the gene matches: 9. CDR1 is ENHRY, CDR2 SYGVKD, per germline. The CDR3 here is CAISGGEAGVETQYF. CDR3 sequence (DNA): TGTGCCATCAGTGGAGGAGAAGCGGGAGTTGAGACCCAGTACTTC.

The CDR3 coding sequence is TGTGCCAGCAGCCAAGAAGCATCGATGGGTTCCACTGAAGCTTTCTTT. This codes for CASSQEASMGSTEAFF. V gene TRBV4-2 combines with J gene TRBJ1-1; D gene unclear. Trimming removed 0 bases from V and 4 bases from J, with 15 bases in between. CDR3 length equals 16 residues. CDR1 is LGHNA and CDR2 is YNFKEQ in the germline V gene.

The CDR3 loop is CASSWTGGIGYEQYF. The CDR3 nucleotides are TGTGCCAGCAGCTGGACAGGGGGCATAGGGTACGAGCAGTACTTC. The chain employs TRBV7-2 and TRBJ2-7; 11 positions match TRBD1. V dropped 4 bases and J dropped 4; count of bases not matched to a gene: 6. CDR3 size: 15 residues. Germline-derived CDR1 and CDR2 are SGHTA and FQGNSA.

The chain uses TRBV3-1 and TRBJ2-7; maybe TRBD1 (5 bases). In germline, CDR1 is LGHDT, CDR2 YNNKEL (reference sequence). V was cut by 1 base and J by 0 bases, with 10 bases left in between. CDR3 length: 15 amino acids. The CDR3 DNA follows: TGTGCCAGCAGCCAAGGGGCGACAGCCTCCTACGAGCAGTACTTC. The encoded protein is CASSQGATASYEQYF.

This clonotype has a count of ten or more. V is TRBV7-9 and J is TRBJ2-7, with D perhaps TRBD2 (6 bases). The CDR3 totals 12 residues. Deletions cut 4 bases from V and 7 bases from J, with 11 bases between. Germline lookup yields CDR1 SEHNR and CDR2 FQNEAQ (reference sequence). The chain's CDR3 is CASSSPRGEQYF. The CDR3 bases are TGTGCCAGCAGCTCCCCGCGGGGTGAGCAGTACTTC. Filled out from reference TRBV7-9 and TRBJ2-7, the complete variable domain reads DTGVSQNPRHKITKRGQNVTFRCDPISEHNRLYWYRQTLGQGPEFLTYFQNEAQLEKSRLLSDRFSAERPKGSFSTLEIQRTEQGDSAMYLCASSSPRGEQYFGPGTRLTVT.